This TCR beta chain was recorded in a study of T cell changes during pregnancy in multiple sclerosis. Sequenced by immunoSEQ multiplex PCR; TCRdb stores in-frame clones only, minus some. The profile shows about 57,000 clones, 80% to 95% of them singletons. Germline CDR1 and CDR2: SNHLY and FYNNEI. This CDR3 region has 15 residues. Trimming took 6 bases from V and 6 from J; bases not matched to a gene: 7. The rearrangement uses TRBV2 and TRBJ2-7; the match to TRBD2 covers 14 bases. The material was peripheral blood, obtained after pregnancy. This receptor was identified in a female donor in good health, enrolled as a control in a pregnancy study. This CDR3 is CASSNLGLAGAEQYF. CDR3 DNA sequence: TGTGCCAGCAGCAATCTGGGACTAGCGGGAGCCGAGCAGTACTTC.